This TCR beta chain derives from a study of PD-L1 blockade in urothelial cancer. Clones were sequenced by immunoSEQ multiplex PCR, and TCRdb holds only the in-frame ones, with some missing. The top ten hold approximately 7.1% of the sample, which has around 71,000 clones, about 85% seen once. The sample holds one count of this clone. Documented time point: pretreatment peripheral blood. Germline assignment: CDR1 LNHNV and CDR2 YYDKDF (reference sequence). The V end was cut by 1 base, the J end by 4 bases, with 19 bases between. The CDR3 is 17 amino acids. The rearrangement uses TRBV15 and TRBJ1-2; possibly TRBD1 for D (5 bases). The receptor's source is a man in his forties with urothelial cancer. The specimen comprised PBMCs, sampled around atezolizumab (anti-PD-L1) treatment. The CDR3 sequence is CATSRGGTEGGTYGYTF. CDR3 sequence (DNA): TGTGCCACCAGCAGAGGAGGGACGGAGGGTGGTACCTATGGCTACACCTTC.